This TCR beta chain stems from a study of CD8+CD57+ T cells in acquired aplastic anemia. Study details: CD4+ and CD8+ cells, once sorted, gave DNA averaging around 3.4 ug. CD4+ cell libraries from healthy donors averaged roughly 10 million reads. Study-level findings and limits: Any difference that existed in CD8+ Simpson's diversity between patients and controls was not significant. Twenty-nine sequences, all CD8+ CDR3, were shared between patients and controls.

TCR beta VDJ and CDR3 were profiled, and genomic DNA was the template. TCRdb re-called the reads with MiXCR, one entry per CDR3 protein. The data hold hundreds of thousands of distinct CDR3 sequences, with roughly 64% observed a single time. V gave up 7 bases and J gave up 7 bases, with 15 bases separating them. There are 13 residues in the CDR3. CDR1 and CDR2 (germline): LNHDA, SQIVND (reference sequence). Ten or more counts support this clonotype. The antigen is unknown. The clonotype comes from a human donor in good health, serving as a control. V usage is TRBV19 and J usage is TRBJ2-3, with D possibly being TRBD1 (5 bases). Sequencing used sorted CD4+, CD8+, or CD8+CD57+ T cells (not recorded which) from PBMCs. The CDR3 nucleotides are TGTGCCAGTACCCGCGGTGGGGCGTATACGCAGTATTTT. This translates into CASTRGGAYTQYF.